The sequence of this TCR beta chain was determined in a study of blood T cells in healthy people across ages. Study-wide context: Per every two T cells, about one barcoded beta molecule was captured by template switching. Notes on the study in general: Age advanced and TCR beta diversity per million T cells fell, roughly linearly.

A J-beta primer mix and a sample-barcoded 5' primer were used in a second PCR of roughly 6 to 11 cycles. Individual samples furnished no less than 2.5 million CDR3-containing paired-end reads apiece. MiXCR was run by TCRdb on the 5' RACE reads, yielding one entry per CDR3 protein. The table includes 550,000 to 750,000 distinct CDR3 sequences, about 21% detected once. This CDR3 contains 15 residues. CDR1 is LGHDT and CDR2 is YNNKEL in the germline V gene (reference sequence). With 3 bases removed from V and 2 bases from J, the gap between germline ends came to 11 bases. The sample providers were healthy Caucasian people from Russia, aged about 6 to 90. Comments on this clonotype: Its antigen is not known.

The material sequenced was blood. The receptor was derived from a man aged 65 to 79 in good health. V is TRBV3-1 and J is TRBJ1-5; a weak D match, TRBD1 (6 bases). CDR3 coding DNA: TGTGCCAGCAGCCAGGGGGCACGGGGCAATCAGCCCCAGCATTTT. Encoded protein: CASSQGARGNQPQHF.